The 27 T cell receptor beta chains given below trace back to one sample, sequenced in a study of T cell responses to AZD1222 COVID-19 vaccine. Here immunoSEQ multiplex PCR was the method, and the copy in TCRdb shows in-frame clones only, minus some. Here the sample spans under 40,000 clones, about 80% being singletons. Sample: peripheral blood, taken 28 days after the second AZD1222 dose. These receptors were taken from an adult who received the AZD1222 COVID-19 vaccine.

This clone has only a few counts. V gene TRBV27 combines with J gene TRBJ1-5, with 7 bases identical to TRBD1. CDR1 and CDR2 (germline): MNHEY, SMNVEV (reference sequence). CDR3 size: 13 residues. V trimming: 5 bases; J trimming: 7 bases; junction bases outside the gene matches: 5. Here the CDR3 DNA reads TGTGCCAGCAGTCACCAGGGGGGACAGCCCCAGCATTTT. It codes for CASSHQGGQPQHF.

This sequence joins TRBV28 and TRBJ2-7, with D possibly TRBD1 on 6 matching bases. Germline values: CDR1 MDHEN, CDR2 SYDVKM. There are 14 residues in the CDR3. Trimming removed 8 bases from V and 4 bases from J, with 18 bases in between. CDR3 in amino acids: CASAKKFGQYEQYV. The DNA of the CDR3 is TGTGCCAGCGCAAAGAAATTTGGACAGTACGAGCAGTACGTC.

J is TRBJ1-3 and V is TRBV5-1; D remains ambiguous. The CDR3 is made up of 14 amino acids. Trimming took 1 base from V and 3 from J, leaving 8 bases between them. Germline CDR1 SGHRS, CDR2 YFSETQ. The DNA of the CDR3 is TGCGCCAGCAGCTTGTCAGCGGTTGGAAACACCATATATTTT. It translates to CASSLSAVGNTIYF.

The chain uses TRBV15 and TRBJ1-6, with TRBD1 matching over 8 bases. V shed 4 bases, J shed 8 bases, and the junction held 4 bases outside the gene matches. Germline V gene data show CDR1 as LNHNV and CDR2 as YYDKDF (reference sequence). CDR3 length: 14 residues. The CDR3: CATSTRQGHSPLHF. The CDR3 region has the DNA TGTGCCACCAGCACCCGACAGGGGCATTCACCCCTCCACTTT.

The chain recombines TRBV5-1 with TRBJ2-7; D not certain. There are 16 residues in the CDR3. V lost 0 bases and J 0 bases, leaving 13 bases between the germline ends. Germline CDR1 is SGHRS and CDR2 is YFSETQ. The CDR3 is CASSLGGSISSYEQYF. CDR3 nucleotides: TGCGCCAGCAGCTTGGGTGGCAGCATTAGCTCCTACGAGCAGTACTTC.

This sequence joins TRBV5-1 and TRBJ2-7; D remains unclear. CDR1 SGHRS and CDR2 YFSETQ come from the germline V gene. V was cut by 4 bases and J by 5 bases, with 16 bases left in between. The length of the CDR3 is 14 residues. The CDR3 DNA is TGCGCCAGCAGCCATTCCGCCCGTTGGGACGAGCAGTACTTC. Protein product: CASSHSARWDEQYF.

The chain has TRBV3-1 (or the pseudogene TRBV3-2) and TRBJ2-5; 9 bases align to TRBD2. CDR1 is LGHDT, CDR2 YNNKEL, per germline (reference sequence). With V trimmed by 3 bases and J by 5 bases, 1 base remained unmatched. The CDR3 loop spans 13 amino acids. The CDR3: CASSQSGGETQYF. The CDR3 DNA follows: TGTGCCAGCAGCCAGAGCGGGGGGGAGACCCAGTACTTC.

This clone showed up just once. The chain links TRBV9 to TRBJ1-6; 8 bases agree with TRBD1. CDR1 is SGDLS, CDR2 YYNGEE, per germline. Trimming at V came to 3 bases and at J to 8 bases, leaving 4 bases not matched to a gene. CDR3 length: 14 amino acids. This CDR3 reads CASSAQGDHSPLHF. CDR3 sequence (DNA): TGTGCCAGCAGCGCACAGGGGGACCATTCACCCCTCCACTTT.

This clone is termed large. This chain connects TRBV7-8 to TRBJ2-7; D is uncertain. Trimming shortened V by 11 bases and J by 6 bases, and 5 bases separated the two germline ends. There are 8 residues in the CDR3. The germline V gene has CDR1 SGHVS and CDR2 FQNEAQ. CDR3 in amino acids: CAPCEQYV. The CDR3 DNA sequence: TGTGCCCCCTGCGAGCAGTACGTC.

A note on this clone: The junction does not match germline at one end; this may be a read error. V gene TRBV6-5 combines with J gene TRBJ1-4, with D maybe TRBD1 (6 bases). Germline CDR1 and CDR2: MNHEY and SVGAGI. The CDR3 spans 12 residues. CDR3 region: CPPQGPNEKLFF. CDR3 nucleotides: TGCCCTCCTCAGGGGCCTAATGAAAAACTGTTTTTT.

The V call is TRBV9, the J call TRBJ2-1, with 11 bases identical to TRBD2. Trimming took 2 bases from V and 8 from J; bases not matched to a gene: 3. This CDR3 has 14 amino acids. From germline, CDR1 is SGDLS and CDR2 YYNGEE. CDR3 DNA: TGTGCCAGCAGCGTCCTGACTAGCGGGGATGAGCAGTTCTTC. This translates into CASSVLTSGDEQFF.

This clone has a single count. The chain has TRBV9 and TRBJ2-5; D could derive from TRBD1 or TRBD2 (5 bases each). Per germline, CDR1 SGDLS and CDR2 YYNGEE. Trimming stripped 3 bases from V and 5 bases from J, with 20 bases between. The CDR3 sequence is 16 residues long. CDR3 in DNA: TGTGCCAGCAGCGCAACCGGGACGGTTACCTTTGAGACCCAGTACTTC. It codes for CASSATGTVTFETQYF.

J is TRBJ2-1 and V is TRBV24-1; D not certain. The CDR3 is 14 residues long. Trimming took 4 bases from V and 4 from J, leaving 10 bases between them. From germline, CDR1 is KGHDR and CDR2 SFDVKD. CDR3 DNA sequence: TGTGCCACCAGTGACCCGACCGGTTACAATGAGCAGTTCTTC. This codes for CATSDPTGYNEQFF.

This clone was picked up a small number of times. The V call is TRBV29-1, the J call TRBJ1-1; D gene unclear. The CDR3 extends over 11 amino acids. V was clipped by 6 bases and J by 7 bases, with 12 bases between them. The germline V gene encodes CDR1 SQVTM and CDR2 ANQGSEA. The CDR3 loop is CSVADTNEAFF. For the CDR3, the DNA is TGCAGCGTCGCCGATACGAATGAAGCTTTCTTT.

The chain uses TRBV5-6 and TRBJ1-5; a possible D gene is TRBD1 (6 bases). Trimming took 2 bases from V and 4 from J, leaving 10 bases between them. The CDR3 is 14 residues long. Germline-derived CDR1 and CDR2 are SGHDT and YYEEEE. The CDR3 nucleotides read TGTGCCAGCAGCTTTAGGGGGGGAAATCAGCCCCAGCATTTT. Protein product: CASSFRGGNQPQHF.

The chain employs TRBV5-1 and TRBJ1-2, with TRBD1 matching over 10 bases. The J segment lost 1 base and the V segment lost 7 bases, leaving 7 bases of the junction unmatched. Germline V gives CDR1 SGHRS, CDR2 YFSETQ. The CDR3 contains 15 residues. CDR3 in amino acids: CASHDRDRGNYGYTF. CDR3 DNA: TGCGCCAGCCACGACCGGGACAGGGGTAACTATGGCTACACCTTC. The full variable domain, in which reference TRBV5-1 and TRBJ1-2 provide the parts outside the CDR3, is KAGVTQTPRYLIKTRGQQVTLSCSPISGHRSVSWYQQTPGQGLQFLFEYFSETQRNKGNFPGRFSGRQFSNSRSEMNVSTLELGDSALYLCASHDRDRGNYGYTFGSGTRLTVV.

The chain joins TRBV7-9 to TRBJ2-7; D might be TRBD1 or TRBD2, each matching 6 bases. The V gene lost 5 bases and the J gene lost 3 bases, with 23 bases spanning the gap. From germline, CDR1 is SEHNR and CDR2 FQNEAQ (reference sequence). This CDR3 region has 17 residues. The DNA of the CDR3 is TGTGCCAGCAGCCGTGGCGGAGGGGGTCCCTATCGCTACGAGCAGTACTTC. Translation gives CASSRGGGGPYRYEQYF.

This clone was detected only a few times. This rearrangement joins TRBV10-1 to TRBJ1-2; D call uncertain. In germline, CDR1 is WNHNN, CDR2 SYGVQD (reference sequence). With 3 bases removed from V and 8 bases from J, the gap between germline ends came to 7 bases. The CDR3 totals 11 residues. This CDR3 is CASSDGKGYTF. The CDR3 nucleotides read TGCGCCAGCAGTGATGGGAAGGGCTACACCTTC.

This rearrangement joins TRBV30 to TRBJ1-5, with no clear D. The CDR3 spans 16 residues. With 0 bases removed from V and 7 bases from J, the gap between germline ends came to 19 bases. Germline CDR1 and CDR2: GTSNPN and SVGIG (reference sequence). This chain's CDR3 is CAWSVGLGSGQQPQHF. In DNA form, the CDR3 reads TGTGCCTGGAGTGTAGGTTTGGGGTCAGGCCAGCAGCCCCAGCATTTT.

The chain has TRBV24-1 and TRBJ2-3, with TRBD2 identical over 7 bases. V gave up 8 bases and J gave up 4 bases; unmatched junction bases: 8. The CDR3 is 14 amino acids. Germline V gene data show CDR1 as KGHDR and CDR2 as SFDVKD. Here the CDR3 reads CATNPGREPDTQYF. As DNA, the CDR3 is TGTGCCACCAATCCTGGGAGGGAGCCAGATACGCAGTATTTT.

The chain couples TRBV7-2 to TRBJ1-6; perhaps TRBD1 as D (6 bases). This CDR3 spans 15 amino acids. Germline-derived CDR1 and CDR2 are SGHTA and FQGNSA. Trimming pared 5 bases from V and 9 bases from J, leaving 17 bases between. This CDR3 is CASSPRDRSSSPLHF. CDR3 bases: TGTGCCAGCAGCCCCCGCGACAGGTCGAGTTCACCCCTCCACTTT. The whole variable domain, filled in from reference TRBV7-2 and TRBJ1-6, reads GAGVSQSPSNKVTEKGKDVELRCDPISGHTALYWYRQSLGQGLEFLIYFQGNSAPDKSGLPSDRFSAERTGGSVSTLTIQRTQQEDSAVYLCASSPRDRSSSPLHFGNGTRLTVT.

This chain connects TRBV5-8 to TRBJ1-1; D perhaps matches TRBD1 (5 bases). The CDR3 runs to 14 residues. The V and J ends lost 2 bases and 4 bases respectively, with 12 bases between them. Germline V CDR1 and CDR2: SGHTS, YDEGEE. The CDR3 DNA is TGTGCCAGCAGCTTTGGGCAGGGACGCACTGAAGCTTTCTTT. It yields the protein CASSFGQGRTEAFF.

For the CDR3, the DNA is TGCGCCAGCAGCCAAAGACAGCCAGCTAACTATGGCTACACCTTC. Protein: CASSQRQPANYGYTF. The J gene is TRBJ1-2, the V gene TRBV4-1; TRBD1 is a possible D gene (5 bases). This CDR3 region has 15 residues. Trimming took off 2 bases at V and 0 bases at J, with 10 bases between the two ends. CDR1 is MGHRA and CDR2 is YSYEKL in the germline V gene.

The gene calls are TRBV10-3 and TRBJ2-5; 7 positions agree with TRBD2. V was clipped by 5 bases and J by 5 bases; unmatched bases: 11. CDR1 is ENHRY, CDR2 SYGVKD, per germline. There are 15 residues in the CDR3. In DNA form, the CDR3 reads TGTGCCATCAGTTTCACGGGACGGGGAGGGGAGACCCAGTACTTC. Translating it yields CAISFTGRGGETQYF.

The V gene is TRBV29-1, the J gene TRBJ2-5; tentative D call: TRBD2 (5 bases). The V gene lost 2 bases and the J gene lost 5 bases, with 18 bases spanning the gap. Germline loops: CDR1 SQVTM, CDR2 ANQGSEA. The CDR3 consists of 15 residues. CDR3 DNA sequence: TGCAGCGTTGAACCTCCCACTAGGCCCTACGAGACCCAGTACTTC. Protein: CSVEPPTRPYETQYF.

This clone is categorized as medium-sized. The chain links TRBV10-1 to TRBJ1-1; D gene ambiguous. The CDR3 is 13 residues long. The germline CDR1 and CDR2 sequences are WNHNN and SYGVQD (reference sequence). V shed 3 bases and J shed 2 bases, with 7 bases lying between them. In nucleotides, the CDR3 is TGCGCCAGCAGTGACGAGAGTAACACTGAAGCTTTCTTT. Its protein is CASSDESNTEAFF.

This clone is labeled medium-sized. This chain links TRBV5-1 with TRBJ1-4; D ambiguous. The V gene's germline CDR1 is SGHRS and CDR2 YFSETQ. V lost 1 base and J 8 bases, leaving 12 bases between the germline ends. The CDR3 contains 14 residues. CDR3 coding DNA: TGCGCCAGCAGCTTGAACAGACGGGAGGAAAAACTGTTTTTT. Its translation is CASSLNRREEKLFF.